This T cell receptor (beta chain) was obtained from a study of sequential checkpoint blockade in melanoma. The sample's treatment: randomized to nivolumab then ipilimumab (arm A) or the reverse (arm B). Live CD3+CD8+ CD19− CD56− cells were sorted from PBMCs. The protocol was immunoSEQ multiplex PCR, while the TCRdb copy is restricted to in-frame clones and leaves out a portion. The sample lists 25,000 to 30,000 clones; about 77% were seen once. Germline V gives CDR1 SGHTS, CDR2 YDEGEE. V was trimmed by 4 bases and J by 4 bases, leaving 14 bases between them. The CDR3 extends over 14 amino acids. The chain carries TRBV5-8 and TRBJ1-1; D is perhaps TRBD1 (6 bases). The material was CD8+ T cells sorted from blood (inferred from file names), obtained from a patient given nivolumab and ipilimumab in sequence. The TCR comes from a human donor with melanoma. CDR3 residues: CASSQKQGPTEAFF. CDR3 nucleotides: TGTGCCAGCAGCCAAAAACAGGGACCCACTGAAGCTTTCTTT.